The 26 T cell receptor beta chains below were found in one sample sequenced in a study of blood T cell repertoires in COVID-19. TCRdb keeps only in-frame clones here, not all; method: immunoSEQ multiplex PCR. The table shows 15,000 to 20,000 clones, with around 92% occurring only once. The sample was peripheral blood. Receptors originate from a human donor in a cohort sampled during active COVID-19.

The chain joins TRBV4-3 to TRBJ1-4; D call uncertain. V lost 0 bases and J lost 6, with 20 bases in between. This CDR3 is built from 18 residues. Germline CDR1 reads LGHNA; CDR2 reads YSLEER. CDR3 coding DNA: TGCGCCAGCAGCCAAGACCTCGATAGAGAGATTTCGGATGAAAAACTGTTTTTT. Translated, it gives CASSQDLDREISDEKLFF.

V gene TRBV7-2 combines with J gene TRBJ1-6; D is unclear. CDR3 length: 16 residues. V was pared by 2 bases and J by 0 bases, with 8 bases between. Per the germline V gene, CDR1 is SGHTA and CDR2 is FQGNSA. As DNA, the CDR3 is TGTGCCAGCAGCTTATGGGCGAGCTCCTATAATTCACCCCTCCACTTT. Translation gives CASSLWASSYNSPLHF. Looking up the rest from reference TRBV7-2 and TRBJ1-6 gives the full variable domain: GAGVSQSPSNKVTEKGKDVELRCDPISGHTALYWYRQSLGQGLEFLIYFQGNSAPDKSGLPSDRFSAERTGGSVSTLTIQRTQQEDSAVYLCASSLWASSYNSPLHFGNGTRLTVT.

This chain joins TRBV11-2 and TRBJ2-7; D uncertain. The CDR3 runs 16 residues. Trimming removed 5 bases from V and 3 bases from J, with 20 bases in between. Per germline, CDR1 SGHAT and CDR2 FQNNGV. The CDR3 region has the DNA TGTGCCAGCAGCCCCAGAAGGTACGGGTCGATCTACGAGCAGTACTTC. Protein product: CASSPRRYGSIYEQYF.

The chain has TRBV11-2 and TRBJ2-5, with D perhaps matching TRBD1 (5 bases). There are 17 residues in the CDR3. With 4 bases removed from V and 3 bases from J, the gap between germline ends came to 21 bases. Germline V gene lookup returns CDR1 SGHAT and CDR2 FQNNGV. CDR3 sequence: CASSSDRVQGREETQYF. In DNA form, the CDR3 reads TGTGCCAGCAGCTCCGACCGGGTTCAGGGTAGGGAAGAGACCCAGTACTTC.

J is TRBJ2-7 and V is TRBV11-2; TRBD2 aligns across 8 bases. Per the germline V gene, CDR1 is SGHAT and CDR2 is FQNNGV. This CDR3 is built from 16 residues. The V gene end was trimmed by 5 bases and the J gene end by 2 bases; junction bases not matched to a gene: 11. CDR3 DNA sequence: TGTGCCAGCAGCCAGACTCGGGGCGGGGGGACCTACGAGCAGTACTTC. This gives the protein CASSQTRGGGTYEQYF.

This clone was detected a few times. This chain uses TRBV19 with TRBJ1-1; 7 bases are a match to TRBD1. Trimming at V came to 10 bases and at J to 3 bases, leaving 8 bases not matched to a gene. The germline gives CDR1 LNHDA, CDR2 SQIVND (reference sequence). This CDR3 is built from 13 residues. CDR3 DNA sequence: TGTGCCACCGCGGACAGGATCGACACTGAAGCTTTCTTT. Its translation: CATADRIDTEAFF.

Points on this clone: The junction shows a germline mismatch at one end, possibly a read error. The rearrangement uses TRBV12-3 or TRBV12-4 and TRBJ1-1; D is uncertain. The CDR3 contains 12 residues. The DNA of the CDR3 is TGTGCCAGCAGTTCCAACGGCCCCAGGTGTATCTTT. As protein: CASSSNGPRCIF.

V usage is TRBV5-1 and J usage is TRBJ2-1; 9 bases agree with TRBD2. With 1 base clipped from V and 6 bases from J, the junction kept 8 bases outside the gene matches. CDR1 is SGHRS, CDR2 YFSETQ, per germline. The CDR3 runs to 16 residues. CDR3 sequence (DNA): TGCGCCAGCAGCTTGTCTTTAGCGGGAGTCATCAATGAGCAGTTCTTC. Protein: CASSLSLAGVINEQFF.

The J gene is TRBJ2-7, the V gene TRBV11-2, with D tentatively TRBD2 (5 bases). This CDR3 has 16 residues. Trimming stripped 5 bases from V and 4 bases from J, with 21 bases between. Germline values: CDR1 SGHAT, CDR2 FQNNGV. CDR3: CASSRHMTGSLYEQYF. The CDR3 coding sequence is TGTGCCAGCAGCCGACACATGACGGGATCCCTATACGAGCAGTACTTC.

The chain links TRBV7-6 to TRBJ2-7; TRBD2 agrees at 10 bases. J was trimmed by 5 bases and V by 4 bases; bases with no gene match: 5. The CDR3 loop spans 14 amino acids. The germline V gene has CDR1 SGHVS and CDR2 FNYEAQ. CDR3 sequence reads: CASSSLAGAHEQYF. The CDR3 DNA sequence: TGTGCCAGCAGCTCGCTAGCGGGAGCCCACGAGCAGTACTTC.

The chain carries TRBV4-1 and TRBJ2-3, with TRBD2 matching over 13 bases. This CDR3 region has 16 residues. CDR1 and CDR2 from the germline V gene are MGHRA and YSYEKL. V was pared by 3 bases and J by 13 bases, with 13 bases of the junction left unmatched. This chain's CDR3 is CASSQGTSGNIKEEYF. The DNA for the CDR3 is TGCGCCAGCAGCCAGGGGACTAGCGGGAACATAAAAGAAGAGTATTTT.

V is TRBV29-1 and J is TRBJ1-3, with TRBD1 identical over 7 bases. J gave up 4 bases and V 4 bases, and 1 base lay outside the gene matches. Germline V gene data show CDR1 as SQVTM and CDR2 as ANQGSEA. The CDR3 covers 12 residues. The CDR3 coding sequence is TGCAGCGTTGGGACAGGCGGAAACACCATATATTTT. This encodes CSVGTGGNTIYF. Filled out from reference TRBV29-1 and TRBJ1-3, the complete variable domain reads SAVISQKPSRDICQRGTSLTIQCQVDSQVTMMFWYRQQPGQSLTLIATANQGSEATYESGFVIDKFPISRPNLTFSTLTVSNMSPEDSSIYLCSVGTGGNTIYFGEGSWLTVV.

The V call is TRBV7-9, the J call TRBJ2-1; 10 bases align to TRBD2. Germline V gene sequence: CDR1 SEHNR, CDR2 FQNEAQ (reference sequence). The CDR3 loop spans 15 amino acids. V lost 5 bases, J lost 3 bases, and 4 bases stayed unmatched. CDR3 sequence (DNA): TGTGCCAGCAGCCCGACTAGCGGGCACTACAATGAGCAGTTCTTC. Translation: CASSPTSGHYNEQFF.

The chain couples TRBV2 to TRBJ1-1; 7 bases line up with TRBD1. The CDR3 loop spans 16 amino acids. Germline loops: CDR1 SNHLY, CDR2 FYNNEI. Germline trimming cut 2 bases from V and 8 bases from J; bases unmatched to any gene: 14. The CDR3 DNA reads TGTGCCAGCAGTGAATTCCCGACAGGGAGAAAGGAGGAAGCTTTCTTT. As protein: CASSEFPTGRKEEAFF.

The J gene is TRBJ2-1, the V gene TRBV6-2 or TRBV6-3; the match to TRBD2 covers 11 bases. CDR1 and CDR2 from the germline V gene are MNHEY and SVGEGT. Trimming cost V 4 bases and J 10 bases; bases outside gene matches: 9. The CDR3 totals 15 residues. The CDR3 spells CASSLAGGTWREQFF. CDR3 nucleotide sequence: TGTGCCAGCAGTTTAGCGGGGGGGACCTGGCGGGAGCAGTTCTTC.

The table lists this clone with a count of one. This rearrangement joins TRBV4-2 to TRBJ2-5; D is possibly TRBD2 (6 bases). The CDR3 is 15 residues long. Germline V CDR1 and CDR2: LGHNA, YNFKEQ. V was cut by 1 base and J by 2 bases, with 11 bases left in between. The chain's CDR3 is CASSQVGDLQETQYF. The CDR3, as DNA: TGTGCCAGCAGCCAAGTTGGGGACTTACAAGAGACCCAGTACTTC.

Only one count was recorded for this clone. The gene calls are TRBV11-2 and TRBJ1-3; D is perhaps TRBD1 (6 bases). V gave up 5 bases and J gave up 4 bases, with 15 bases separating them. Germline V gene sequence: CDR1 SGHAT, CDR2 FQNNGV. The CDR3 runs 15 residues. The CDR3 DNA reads TGTGCCAGCAGCCCCCCCCTGACAGGCGGAAACACCATATATTTT. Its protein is CASSPPLTGGNTIYF. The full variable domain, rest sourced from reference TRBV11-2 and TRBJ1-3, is EAGVAQSPRYKIIEKRQSVAFWCNPISGHATLYWYQQILGQGPKLLIQFQNNGVVDDSQLPKDRFSAERLKGVDSTLKIQPAKLEDSAVYLCASSPPLTGGNTIYFGEGSWLTVV.

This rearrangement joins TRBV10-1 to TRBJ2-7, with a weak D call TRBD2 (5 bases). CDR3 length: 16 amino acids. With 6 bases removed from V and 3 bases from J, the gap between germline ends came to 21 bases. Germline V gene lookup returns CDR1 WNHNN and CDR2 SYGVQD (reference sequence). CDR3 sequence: CASRGGVVGDFYEQYF. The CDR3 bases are TGCGCCAGCAGGGGCGGTGTGGTGGGAGACTTCTACGAGCAGTACTTC.

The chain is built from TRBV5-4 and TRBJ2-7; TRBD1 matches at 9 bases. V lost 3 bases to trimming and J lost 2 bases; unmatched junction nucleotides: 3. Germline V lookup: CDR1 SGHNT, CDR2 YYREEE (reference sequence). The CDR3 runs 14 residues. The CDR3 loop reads CASSSGDRAYEQYF. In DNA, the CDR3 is TGTGCCAGCAGCTCAGGGGACAGGGCCTACGAGCAGTACTTC.

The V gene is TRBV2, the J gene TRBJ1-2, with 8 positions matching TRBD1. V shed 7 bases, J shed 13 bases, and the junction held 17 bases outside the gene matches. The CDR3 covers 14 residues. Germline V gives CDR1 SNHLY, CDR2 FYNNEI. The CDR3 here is CASKEADRVEFGTF. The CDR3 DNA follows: TGTGCCAGCAAAGAAGCGGACAGGGTTGAATTCGGCACCTTC.

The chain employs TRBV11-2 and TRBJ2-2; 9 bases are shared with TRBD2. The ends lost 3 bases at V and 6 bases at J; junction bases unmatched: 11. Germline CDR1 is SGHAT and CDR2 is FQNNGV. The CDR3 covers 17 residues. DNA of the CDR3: TGTGCCAGCAGCTTGAAAATTCGATTAGCGGGAGCCGGGGAGCTGTTTTTT. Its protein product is CASSLKIRLAGAGELFF.

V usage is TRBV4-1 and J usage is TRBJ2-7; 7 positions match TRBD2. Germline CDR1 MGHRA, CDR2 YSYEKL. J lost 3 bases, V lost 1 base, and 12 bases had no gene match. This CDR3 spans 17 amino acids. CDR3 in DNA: TGCGCCAGCAGCCAAGCGGTCGGAGGGAGGGCCCTCTACGAGCAGTACTTC. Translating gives CASSQAVGGRALYEQYF.

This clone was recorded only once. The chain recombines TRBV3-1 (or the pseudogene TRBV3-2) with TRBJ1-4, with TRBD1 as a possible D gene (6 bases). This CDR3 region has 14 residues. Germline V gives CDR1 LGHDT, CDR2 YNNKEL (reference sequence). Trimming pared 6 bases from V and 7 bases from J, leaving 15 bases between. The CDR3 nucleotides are TGTGCCAGCAGGAAAGACAGGATGGGTGAAAAACTGTTTTTT. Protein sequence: CASRKDRMGEKLFF.

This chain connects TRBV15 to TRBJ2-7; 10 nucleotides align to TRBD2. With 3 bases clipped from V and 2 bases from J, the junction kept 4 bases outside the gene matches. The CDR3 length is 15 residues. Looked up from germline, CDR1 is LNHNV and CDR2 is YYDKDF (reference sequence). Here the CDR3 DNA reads TGTGCCACCAGCAGGGGCGGGACTAGCGCCTACGAGCAGTACTTC. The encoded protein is CATSRGGTSAYEQYF.

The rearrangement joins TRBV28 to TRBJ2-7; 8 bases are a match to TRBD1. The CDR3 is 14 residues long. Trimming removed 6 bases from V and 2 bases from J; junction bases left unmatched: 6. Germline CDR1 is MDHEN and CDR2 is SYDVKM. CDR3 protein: CASSPGRGPYEQYF. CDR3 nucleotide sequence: TGTGCCAGCAGCCCCGGCAGGGGGCCCTACGAGCAGTACTTC.

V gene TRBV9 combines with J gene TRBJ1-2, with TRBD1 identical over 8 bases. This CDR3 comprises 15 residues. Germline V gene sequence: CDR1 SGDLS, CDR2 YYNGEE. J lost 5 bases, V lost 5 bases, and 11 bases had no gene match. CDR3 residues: CASSLTGTGLYGYTF. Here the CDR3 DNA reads TGTGCCAGCAGTCTCACCGGGACAGGCCTTTATGGCTACACCTTC. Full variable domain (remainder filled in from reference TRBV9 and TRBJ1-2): DSGVTQTPKHLITATGQRVTLRCSPRSGDLSVYWYQQSLDQGLQFLIQYYNGEERAKGNILERFSAQQFPDLHSELNLSSLELGDSALYFCASSLTGTGLYGYTFGSGTRLTVV.